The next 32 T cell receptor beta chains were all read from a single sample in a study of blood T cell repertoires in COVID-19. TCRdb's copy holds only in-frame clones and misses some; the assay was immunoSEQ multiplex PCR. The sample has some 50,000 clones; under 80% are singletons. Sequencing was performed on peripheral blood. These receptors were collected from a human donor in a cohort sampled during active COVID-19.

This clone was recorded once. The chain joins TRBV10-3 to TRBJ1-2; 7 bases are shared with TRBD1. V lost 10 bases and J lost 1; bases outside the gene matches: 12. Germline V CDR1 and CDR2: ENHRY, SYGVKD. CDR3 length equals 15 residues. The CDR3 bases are TGTGCCACCCTTAACCACGGACAGGTTAACTATGGCTACACCTTC. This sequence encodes CATLNHGQVNYGYTF.

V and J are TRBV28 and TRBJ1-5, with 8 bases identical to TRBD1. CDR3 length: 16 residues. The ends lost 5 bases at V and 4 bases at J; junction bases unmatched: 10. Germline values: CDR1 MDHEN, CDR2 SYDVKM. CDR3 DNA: TGTGCCAGCAGTCCCCTGGAGGACAGGGCTAATCAGCCCCAGCATTTT. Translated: CASSPLEDRANQPQHF.

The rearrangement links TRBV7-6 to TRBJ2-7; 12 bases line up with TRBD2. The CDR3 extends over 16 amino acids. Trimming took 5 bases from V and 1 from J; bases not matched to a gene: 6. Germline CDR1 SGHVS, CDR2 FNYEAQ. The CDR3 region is CASSPQTSGGSYEQYF. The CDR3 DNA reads TGTGCCAGCAGCCCGCAGACTAGCGGGGGTTCCTACGAGCAGTACTTC.

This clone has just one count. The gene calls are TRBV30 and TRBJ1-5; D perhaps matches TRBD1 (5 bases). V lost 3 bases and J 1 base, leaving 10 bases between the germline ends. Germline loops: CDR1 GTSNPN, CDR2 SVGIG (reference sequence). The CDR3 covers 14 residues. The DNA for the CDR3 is TGTGCCTGGAGCACGACAGTGAGCAATCAGCCCCAGCATTTT. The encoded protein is CAWSTTVSNQPQHF.

The CDR3 is CASSLGPGGNQPQHF. CDR3 nucleotides: TGTGCCAGCAGCTTAGGACCCGGGGGCAATCAGCCCCAGCATTTT. The chain is built from TRBV7-9 and TRBJ1-5; unclear D gene. The CDR3 consists of 15 residues. V lost 1 base and J 2 bases, leaving 9 bases between the germline ends. Germline V gene data show CDR1 as SEHNR and CDR2 as FQNEAQ (reference sequence).

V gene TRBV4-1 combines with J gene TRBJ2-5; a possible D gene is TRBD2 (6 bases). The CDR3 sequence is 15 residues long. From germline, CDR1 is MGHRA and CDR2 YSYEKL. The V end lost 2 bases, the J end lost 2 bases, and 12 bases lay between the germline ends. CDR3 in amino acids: CASSQFAGKQETQYF. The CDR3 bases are TGCGCCAGCAGCCAATTCGCGGGAAAACAAGAGACCCAGTACTTC.

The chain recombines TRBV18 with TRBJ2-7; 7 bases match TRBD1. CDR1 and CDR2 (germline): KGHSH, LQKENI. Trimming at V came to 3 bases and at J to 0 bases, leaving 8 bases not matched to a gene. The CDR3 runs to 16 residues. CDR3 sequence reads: CASSPTGAGFSYEQYF. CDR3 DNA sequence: TGTGCCAGCTCACCTACAGGGGCCGGTTTCTCCTACGAGCAGTACTTC.

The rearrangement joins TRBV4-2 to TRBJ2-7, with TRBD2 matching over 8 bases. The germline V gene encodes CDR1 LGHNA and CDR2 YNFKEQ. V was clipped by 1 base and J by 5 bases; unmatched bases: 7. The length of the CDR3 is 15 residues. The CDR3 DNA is TGTGCCAGCAGCCAAGCCGGGGGGGGGTACGACGAGCAGTACTTC. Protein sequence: CASSQAGGGYDEQYF.

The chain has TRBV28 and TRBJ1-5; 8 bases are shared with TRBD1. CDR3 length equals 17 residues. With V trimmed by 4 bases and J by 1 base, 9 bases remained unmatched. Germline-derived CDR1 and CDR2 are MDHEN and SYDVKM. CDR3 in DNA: TGTGCCAGCAGTTCCCCAGACAGGGGTGACAGCAATCAGCCCCAGCATTTT. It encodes CASSSPDRGDSNQPQHF.

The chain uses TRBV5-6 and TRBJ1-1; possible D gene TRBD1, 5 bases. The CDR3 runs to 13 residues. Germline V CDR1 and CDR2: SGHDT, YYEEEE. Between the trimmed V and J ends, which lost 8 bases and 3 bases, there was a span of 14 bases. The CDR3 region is CASRRGGDTEAFF. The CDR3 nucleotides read TGTGCCAGTCGGAGGGGAGGGGACACTGAAGCTTTCTTT.

CDR3 residues: CAISVTGTGNGYTF. CDR3 DNA sequence: TGTGCCATCAGTGTTACCGGGACAGGGAATGGCTACACCTTC. The chain recombines TRBV10-3 with TRBJ1-2; 9 nucleotides align to TRBD1. The germline V gene encodes CDR1 ENHRY and CDR2 SYGVKD. V dropped 4 bases and J dropped 6; count of bases not matched to a gene: 6. The CDR3 runs to 14 residues.

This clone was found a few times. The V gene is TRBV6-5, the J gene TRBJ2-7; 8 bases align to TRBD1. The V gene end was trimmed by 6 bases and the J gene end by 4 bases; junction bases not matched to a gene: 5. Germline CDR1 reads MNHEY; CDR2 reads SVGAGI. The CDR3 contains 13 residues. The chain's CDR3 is CASSLGQGYEQYF. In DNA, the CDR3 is TGTGCCAGCAGCCTAGGACAGGGATACGAGCAGTACTTC.

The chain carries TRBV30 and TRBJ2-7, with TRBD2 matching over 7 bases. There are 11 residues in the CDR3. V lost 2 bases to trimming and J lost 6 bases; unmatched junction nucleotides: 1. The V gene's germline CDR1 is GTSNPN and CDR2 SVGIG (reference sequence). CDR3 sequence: CAWSRGGEQYF. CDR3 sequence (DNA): TGTGCCTGGAGTCGCGGGGGCGAGCAGTACTTC.

The CDR3 spells CALTKGPMNTEAFF. CDR3 in DNA: TGTGCCCTAACGAAGGGGCCCATGAACACTGAAGCTTTCTTT. The V gene is TRBV7-9, the J gene TRBJ1-1, with D perhaps TRBD1 (5 bases). The CDR3 is 14 amino acids. Germline CDR1 and CDR2: SEHNR and FQNEAQ (reference sequence). Trimming took off 11 bases at V and 0 bases at J, with 16 bases between the two ends.

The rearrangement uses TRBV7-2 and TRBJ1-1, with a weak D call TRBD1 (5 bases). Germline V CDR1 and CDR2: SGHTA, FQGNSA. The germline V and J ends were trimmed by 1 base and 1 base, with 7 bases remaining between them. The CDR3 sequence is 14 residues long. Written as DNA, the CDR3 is TGTGCCAGCAGCTTAGACAGGTGGAACACTGAAGCTTTCTTT. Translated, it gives CASSLDRWNTEAFF.

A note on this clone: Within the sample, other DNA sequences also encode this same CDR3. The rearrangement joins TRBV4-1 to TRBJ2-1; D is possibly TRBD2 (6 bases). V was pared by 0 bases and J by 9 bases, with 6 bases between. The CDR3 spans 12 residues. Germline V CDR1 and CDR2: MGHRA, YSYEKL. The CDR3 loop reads CASSQDGGEQFF. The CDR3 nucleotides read TGCGCCAGCAGCCAAGACGGGGGTGAGCAGTTCTTC.

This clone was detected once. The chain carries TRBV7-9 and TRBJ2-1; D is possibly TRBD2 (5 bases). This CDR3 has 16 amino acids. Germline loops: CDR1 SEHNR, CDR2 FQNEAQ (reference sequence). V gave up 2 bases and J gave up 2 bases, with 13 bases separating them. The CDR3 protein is CASSLTGVIPYNEQFF. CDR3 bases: TGTGCCAGCAGCTTAACCGGGGTGATTCCCTACAATGAGCAGTTCTTC.

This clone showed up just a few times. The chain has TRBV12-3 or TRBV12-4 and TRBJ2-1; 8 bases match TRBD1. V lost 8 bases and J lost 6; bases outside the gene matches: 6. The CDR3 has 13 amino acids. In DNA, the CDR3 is TGTGCCAGCGCCGGACAGGGTGGCAATGAGCAGTTCTTC. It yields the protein CASAGQGGNEQFF.

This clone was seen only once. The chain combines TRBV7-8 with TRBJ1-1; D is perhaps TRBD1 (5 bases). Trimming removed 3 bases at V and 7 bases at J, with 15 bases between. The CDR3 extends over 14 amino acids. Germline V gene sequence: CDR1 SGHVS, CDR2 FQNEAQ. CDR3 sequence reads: CASSFNGGDLEAFF. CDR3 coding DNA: TGTGCCAGCAGCTTTAACGGCGGGGACCTTGAAGCTTTCTTT.

CDR3 in amino acids: CASSLAQGYEQYF. In DNA form, the CDR3 reads TGTGCCAGCAGCTTAGCCCAGGGCTACGAGCAGTACTTC. The chain carries TRBV7-2 and TRBJ2-7; the D gene is possibly TRBD1 (5 bases). The CDR3 runs 13 residues. The V and J ends lost 0 bases and 3 bases respectively, with 6 bases between them. CDR1 SGHTA and CDR2 FQGNSA come from the germline V gene.

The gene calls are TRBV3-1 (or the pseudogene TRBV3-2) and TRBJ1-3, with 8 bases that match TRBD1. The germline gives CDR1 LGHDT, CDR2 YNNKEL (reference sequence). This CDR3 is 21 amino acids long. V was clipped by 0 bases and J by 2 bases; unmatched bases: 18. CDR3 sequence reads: CASSQERRTGSRLEAGNTIYF. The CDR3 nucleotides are TGTGCCAGCAGCCAAGAGAGAAGGACAGGGTCGCGGCTTGAGGCTGGAAACACCATATATTTT.

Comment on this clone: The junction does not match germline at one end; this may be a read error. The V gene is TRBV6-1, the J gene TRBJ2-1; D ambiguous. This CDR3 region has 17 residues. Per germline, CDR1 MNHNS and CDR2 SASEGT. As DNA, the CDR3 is TGTGCCAGCAGCGAAGCCCTTGGCCGTCTTGGCTCTAATGAGCAGTTCTTC. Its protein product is CASSEALGRLGSNEQFF.

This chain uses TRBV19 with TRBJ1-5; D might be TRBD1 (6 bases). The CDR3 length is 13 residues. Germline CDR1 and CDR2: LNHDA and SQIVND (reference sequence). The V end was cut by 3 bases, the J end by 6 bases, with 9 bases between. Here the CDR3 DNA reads TGTGCCAGTAGTATCGGGGGGCGTCAGCCCCAGCATTTT. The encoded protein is CASSIGGRQPQHF.

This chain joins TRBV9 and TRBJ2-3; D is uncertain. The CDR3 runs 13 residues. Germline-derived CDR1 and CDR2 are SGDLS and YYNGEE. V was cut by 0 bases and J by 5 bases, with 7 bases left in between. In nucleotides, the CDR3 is TGTGCCAGCAGCGTAGGGAGTAAAGATACGCAGTATTTT. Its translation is CASSVGSKDTQYF.

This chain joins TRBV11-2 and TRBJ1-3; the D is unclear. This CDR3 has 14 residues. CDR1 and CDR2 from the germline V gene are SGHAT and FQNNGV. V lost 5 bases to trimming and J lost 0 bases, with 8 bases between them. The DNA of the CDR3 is TGTGCCAGCAGCAGCCTCATCTCTGGAAACACCATATATTTT. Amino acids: CASSSLISGNTIYF. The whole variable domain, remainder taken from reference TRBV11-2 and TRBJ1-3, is EAGVAQSPRYKIIEKRQSVAFWCNPISGHATLYWYQQILGQGPKLLIQFQNNGVVDDSQLPKDRFSAERLKGVDSTLKIQPAKLEDSAVYLCASSSLISGNTIYFGEGSWLTVV.

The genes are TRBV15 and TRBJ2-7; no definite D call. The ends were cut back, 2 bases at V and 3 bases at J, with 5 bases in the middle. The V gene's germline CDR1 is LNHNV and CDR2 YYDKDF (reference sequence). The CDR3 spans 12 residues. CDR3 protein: CATSRRHYEQYF. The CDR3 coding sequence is TGTGCCACCAGCAGAAGACACTACGAGCAGTACTTC.

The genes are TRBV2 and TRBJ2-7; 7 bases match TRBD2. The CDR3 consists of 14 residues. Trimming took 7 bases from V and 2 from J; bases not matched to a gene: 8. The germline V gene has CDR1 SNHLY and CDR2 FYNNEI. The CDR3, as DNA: TGTGCCAGCACTCCTCGACTAGCAACCTACGAGCAGTACTTC. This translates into CASTPRLATYEQYF.

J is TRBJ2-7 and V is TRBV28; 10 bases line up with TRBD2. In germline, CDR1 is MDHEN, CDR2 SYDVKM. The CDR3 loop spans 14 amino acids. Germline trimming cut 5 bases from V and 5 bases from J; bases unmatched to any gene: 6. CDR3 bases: TGTGCCAGCAGTCCCGGGACTAGCGTAGACGAGCAGTACTTC. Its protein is CASSPGTSVDEQYF.

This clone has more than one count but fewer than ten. The CDR3 coding sequence is TGTGCCAGCAAAAGGACAGGGGGCAATCAGCCCCAGCATTTT. This gives the protein CASKRTGGNQPQHF. The V and J genes are TRBV27 and TRBJ1-5, with TRBD1 identical over 9 bases. The CDR3 has 14 residues. V was clipped by 7 bases and J by 2 bases; unmatched bases: 3. CDR1 and CDR2 from the germline V gene are MNHEY and SMNVEV (reference sequence).

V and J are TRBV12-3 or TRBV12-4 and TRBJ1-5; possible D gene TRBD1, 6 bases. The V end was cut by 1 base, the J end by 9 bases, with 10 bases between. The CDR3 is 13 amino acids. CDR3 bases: TGTGCCAGCAGTTTAGTTCAGACAGGGCCCCAGCATTTT. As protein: CASSLVQTGPQHF.

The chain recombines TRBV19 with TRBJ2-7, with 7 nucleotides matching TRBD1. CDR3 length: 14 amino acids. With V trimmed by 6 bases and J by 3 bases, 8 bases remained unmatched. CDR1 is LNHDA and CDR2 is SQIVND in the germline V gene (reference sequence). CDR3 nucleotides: TGTGCCAGTAGCCCCACAGGGGTGAACTACGAGCAGTACTTC. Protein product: CASSPTGVNYEQYF.

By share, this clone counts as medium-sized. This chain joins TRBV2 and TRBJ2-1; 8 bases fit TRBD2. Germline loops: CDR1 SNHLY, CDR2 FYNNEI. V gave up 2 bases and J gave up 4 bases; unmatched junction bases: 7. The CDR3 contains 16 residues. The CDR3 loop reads CASSEYGGGLYNEQFF. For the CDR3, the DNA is TGTGCCAGCAGTGAATACGGGGGGGGCCTTTACAATGAGCAGTTCTTC.